The sequence of this T cell receptor beta chain was determined in a study of T cells after yellow fever vaccination. Template-switching 5'RACE yielded the TCR cDNA; a universal primer site and UMIs were added in the process. TCRdb passed the 5' RACE reads through MiXCR, listing each CDR3 protein once. The data hold about 350,000 distinct CDR3 sequences, with roughly 12% observed a single time. Study results and caveats: Primary-vaccination clones mostly resurfaced post-booster (about 95% CD4, approximately 87% CD8). A faster peak, day 5 versus 15, was reached by the weaker secondary response. FACS-sorted repertoires could harbor abundant contaminating bulk-population clonotypes.

A word on this clonotype: The antigen is not known.

This CDR3 comprises 14 residues. Trimming shortened V by 4 bases and J by 0 bases, and 6 bases separated the two germline ends. CDR1 MGHRA and CDR2 YSYEKL come from the germline V gene. The chain joins TRBV4-1 to TRBJ2-2; no reliable D call. The source of this sequence is a man between 18 and 29 years old who received the YFV17D yellow fever vaccine. This material consisted of PBMCs, taken on the day of the first yellow fever vaccination. This CDR3 is CASSRKANTGELFF. The CDR3 DNA sequence: TGCGCCAGCAGCCGAAAAGCGAACACCGGGGAGCTGTTTTTT.